The clone carrying this T cell receptor (beta chain) was seen more than once but under ten times. Its antigen is currently unknown. The sample belongs to a study of CD4 T cells in relation to SARS-CoV-2 and coronaviruses. About the research overall: After less than eleven days of antigen culture, PBMC TCR beta CDR3s were sequenced. Study conclusions and caveats: Culture-expanded clones reflect memory recall rather than primary priming during culture. Each donor contributed either pre-pandemic or post-infection samples, not both.

The germline gives CDR1 SGHVS, CDR2 FNYEAQ. Trimming took off 3 bases at V and 4 bases at J, with 13 bases between the two ends. CDR3 length equals 15 residues. Survey-level TCR-beta sequencing used DNA from CEF-cultured naive and memory CD4+ T cells. The assay was immunoSEQ multiplex PCR, and TCRdb's table has in-frame clones only and misses some. The sample carries 38,000 or so clones, 77% recorded once. V and J are TRBV7-6 and TRBJ2-1; weak D call: TRBD2 (6 bases). The sequencing input was memory CD4+ T cells from PBMCs, cultured in vitro. The clonotype comes from an adult with COVID-19. The CDR3 loop reads CASSFGVGGYNEQFF. The CDR3 DNA is TGTGCCAGCAGCTTTGGTGTGGGAGGATACAATGAGCAGTTCTTC.